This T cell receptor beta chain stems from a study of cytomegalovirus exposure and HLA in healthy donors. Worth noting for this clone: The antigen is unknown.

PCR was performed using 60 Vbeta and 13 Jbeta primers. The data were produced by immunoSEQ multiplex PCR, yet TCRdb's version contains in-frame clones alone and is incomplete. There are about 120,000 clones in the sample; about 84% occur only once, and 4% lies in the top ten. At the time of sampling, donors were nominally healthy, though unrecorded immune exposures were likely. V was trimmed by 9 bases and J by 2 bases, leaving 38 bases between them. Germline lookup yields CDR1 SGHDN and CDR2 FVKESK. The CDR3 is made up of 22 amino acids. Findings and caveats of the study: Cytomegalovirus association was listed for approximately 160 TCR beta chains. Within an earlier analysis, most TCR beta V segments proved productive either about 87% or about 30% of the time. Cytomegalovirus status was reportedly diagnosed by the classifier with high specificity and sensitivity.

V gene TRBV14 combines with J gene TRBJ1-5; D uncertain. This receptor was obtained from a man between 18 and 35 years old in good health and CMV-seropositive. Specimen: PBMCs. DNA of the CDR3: TGTGCCAGACGACTAAGGGCCCCCCACCATCGAGGAGGGTTTGTTCGCAATCAGCCCCAGCATTTT. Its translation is CARRLRAPHHRGGFVRNQPQHF. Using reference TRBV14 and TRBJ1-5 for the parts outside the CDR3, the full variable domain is EAGVTQFPSHSVIEKGQTVTLRCDPISGHDNLYWYRRVMGKEIKFLLHFVKESKQDESGMPNNRFLAERTGGTYSTLKVQPAELEDSGVYFCARRLRAPHHRGGFVRNQPQHFGDGTRLSIL.